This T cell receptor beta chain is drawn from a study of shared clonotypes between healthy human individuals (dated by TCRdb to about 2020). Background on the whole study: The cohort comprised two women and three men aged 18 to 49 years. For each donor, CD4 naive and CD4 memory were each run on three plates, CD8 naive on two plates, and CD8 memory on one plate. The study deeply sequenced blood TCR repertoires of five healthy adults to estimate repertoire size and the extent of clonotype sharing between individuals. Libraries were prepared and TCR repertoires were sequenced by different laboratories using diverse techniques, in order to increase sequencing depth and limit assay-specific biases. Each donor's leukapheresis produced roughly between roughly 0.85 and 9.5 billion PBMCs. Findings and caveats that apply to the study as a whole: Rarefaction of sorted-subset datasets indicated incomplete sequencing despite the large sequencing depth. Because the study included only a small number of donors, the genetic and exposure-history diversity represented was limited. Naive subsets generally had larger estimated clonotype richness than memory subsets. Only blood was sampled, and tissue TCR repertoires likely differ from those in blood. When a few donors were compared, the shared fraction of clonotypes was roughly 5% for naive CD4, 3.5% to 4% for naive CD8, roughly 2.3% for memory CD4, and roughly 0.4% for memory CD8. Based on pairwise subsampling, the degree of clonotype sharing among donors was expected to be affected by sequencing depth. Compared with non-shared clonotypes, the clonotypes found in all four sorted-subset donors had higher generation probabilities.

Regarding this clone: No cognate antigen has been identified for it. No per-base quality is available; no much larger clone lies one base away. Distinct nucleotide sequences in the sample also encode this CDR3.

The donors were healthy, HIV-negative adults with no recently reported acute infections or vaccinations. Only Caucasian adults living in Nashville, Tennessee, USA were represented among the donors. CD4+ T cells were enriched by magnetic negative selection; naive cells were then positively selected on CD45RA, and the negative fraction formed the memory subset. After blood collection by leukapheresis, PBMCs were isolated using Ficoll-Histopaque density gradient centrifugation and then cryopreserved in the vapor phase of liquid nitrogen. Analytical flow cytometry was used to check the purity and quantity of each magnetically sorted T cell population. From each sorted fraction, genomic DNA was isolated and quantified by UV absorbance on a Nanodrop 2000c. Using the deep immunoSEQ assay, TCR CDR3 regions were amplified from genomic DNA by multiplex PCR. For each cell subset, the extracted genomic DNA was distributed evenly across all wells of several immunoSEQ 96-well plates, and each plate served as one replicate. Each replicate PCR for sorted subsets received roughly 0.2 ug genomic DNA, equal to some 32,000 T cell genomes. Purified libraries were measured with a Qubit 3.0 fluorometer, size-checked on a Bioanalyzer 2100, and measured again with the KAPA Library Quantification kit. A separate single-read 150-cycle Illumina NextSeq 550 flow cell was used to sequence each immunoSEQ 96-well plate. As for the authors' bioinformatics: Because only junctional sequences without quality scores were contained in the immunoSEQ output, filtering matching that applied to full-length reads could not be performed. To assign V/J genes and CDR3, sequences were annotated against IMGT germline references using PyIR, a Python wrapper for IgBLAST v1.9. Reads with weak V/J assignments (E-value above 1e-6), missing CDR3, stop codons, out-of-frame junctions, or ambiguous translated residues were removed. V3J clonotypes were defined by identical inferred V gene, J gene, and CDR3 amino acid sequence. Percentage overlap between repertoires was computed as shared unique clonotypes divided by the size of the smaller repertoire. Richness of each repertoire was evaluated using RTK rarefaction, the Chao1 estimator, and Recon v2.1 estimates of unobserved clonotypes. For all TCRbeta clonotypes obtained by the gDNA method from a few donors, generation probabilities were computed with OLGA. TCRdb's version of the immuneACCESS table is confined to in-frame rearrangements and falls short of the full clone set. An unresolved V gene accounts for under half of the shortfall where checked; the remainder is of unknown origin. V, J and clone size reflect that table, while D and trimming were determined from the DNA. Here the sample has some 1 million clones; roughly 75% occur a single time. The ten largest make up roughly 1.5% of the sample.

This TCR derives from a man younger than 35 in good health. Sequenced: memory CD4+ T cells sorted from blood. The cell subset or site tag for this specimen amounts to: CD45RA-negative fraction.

Here is the DNA: TGTGCCAGCAGCTCCGACCGCTACCTCTATGGCTACACCTTC. It translates to CASSSDRYLYGYTF. The rearrangement joined TRBV7-9 to TRBJ1-2; no D gene call is confident. The junction shows trimming of 4 bases on V and 4 bases on J, plus 13 bases between the germline ends. The CDR3, from cysteine to phenylalanine, totals 14 residues. Just CDR3 DNA is preserved here, 42 bases in frame from base 1. For CDR1 and CDR2, the germline V gene (reference sequence) lists SEHNR and FQNEAQ.